This is a list of T cell receptor beta chains from one sample in a study of T-cell reconstitution after alpha-beta-depleted transplantation in children. TCRdb recomputed calls from the PCR reads with MiXCR, one row per CDR3 protein. The repertoire holds 450,000 to 600,000 distinct CDR3 sequences, with over 9.5% as singletons. The sample consisted of PBMCs, taken before TCRalphabeta/CD19-depleted stem cell transplant. The receptors were sampled from a child aged 2-15 years with inherited bone marrow failure, due to receive a stem cell transplant. Both conserved end residues are part of each CDR3. A D gene is named only where the DNA matches it firmly. Size is omitted from some rows. Given values are once, few, many or a class for expanded clones.

cdr3_nt: TGTGCCAGCAGCAAAAGAAGGACAGGGGGCGTCTACGAGCAGTACTTC
cdr3_aa: CASSKRRTGGVYEQYF
d_call: .
j_call: TRBJ2-7
clone_size: .
v_call: TRBV21-1

cdr3_nt: TGTGCCAGCAGCCCAGCCTCAGGGAAGGAGACCCAGTACTTC
cdr3_aa: CASSPASGKETQYF
d_call: .
j_call: TRBJ2-5
clone_size: many
v_call: TRBV11-2

cdr3_nt: TGTGCCAGCGGAAGGACCGATGGAGGTGAAAAACTGTTTTTT
cdr3_aa: CASGRTDGGEKLFF
d_call: .
j_call: TRBJ1-4
clone_size: many
v_call: TRBV12-3/TRBV12-4

cdr3_nt: TGTGCCAGCAGTGAAGAGAGAGTTAACTATGGCTACACCTTC
cdr3_aa: CASSEERVNYGYTF
d_call: .
j_call: TRBJ1-2
clone_size: many
v_call: TRBV2

cdr3_nt: TGTGCCAGCAGCTTAGGGGACAGCCACACTGAAGCTTTCTTT
cdr3_aa: CASSLGDSHTEAFF
d_call: TRBD1
j_call: TRBJ1-1
clone_size: many
v_call: TRBV7-2

cdr3_nt: TGTGCCAGCAGCGGATGGACTAGCGGCACCTCCTACGAGCAGTACTTC
cdr3_aa: CASSGWTSGTSYEQYF
d_call: TRBD2
j_call: TRBJ2-7
clone_size: few
v_call: TRBV7-2

cdr3_nt: TGTGCCAGCAGTTTTGGGGGACTAGCGGGAGTAGATACGCAGTATTTT
cdr3_aa: CASSFGGLAGVDTQYF
d_call: TRBD2
j_call: TRBJ2-3
clone_size: many
v_call: TRBV27

cdr3_nt: TGTGCCACCAGTGGGGGGACAGGGGTATACGAGCAGTACTTC
cdr3_aa: CATSGGTGVYEQYF
d_call: TRBD1
j_call: TRBJ2-7
clone_size: many
v_call: TRBV24-1

cdr3_nt: TGTGCCACCAGTGATTTCGTGGCAGGGAGCACAGATACGCAGTATTTT
cdr3_aa: CATSDFVAGSTDTQYF
d_call: .
j_call: TRBJ2-3
clone_size: many
v_call: TRBV24-1

cdr3_nt: TGTGCCAGCAGTTCCCAGCGGGGGGGGATTCACGGCTACACCTTC
cdr3_aa: CASSSQRGGIHGYTF
d_call: .
j_call: TRBJ1-2
clone_size: few
v_call: TRBV28

cdr3_nt: TGTGCCAGCAGCGCAAGGGGACTGTTGTACGAGCAGTACTTC
cdr3_aa: CASSARGLLYEQYF
d_call: .
j_call: TRBJ2-7
clone_size: .
v_call: TRBV7-8

cdr3_nt: TGTGCCAGCAGTCCGGAACTAGTACCAGAGACAGATACGCAGTATTTT
cdr3_aa: CASSPELVPETDTQYF
d_call: .
j_call: TRBJ2-3
clone_size: many
v_call: TRBV12-3/TRBV12-4

cdr3_nt: TGCGCCAGCAGCCAAGCGATCGGCAGGCTCAACCTCTATGGCTACACCTTC
cdr3_aa: CASSQAIGRLNLYGYTF
d_call: .
j_call: TRBJ1-2
clone_size: many
v_call: TRBV4-3

cdr3_nt: TGTGCCAGCATAAACTCCTACGAGCAGTACTTC
cdr3_aa: CASINSYEQYF
d_call: .
j_call: TRBJ2-7
clone_size: .
v_call: TRBV28

cdr3_nt: TGTGCCAGCACGGAGGACAGGTTTGAATCTATGGGCGAGCAGTACTTC
cdr3_aa: CASTEDRFESMGEQYF
d_call: TRBD1
j_call: TRBJ2-7
clone_size: many
v_call: TRBV28

cdr3_nt: TGTGCCAGCAGTTTAGGGATAGGGGTACAGGATGGCTACACCTTC
cdr3_aa: CASSLGIGVQDGYTF
d_call: .
j_call: TRBJ1-2
clone_size: many
v_call: TRBV12-3/TRBV12-4

cdr3_nt: TGTGCCAGCAGCCCCCTGTTCGAGCAGTACTTC
cdr3_aa: CASSPLFEQYF
d_call: .
j_call: TRBJ2-7
clone_size: many
v_call: TRBV7-9

cdr3_nt: TGCGCCAGCAATACAGCGGGGGACTACACAGATACGCAGTATTTT
cdr3_aa: CASNTAGDYTDTQYF
d_call: TRBD2
j_call: TRBJ2-3
clone_size: .
v_call: TRBV5-1

cdr3_nt: TGTGCCAGCAGTTCGGTGGGGGAGACCCCCTACAATGAGCAGTTCTTC
cdr3_aa: CASSSVGETPYNEQFF
d_call: .
j_call: TRBJ2-1
clone_size: many
v_call: TRBV12-3/TRBV12-4

cdr3_nt: TGTGCCAGCAGCCAAGAGGGTGCAAGACGGGGCAATGAGCAGTTCTTC
cdr3_aa: CASSQEGARRGNEQFF
d_call: .
j_call: TRBJ2-1
clone_size: many
v_call: TRBV4-2

cdr3_nt: TGTGCCACGGGACTAGCGGGAGGGTATGACTCCTACGAGCAGTACTTC
cdr3_aa: CATGLAGGYDSYEQYF
d_call: TRBD2
j_call: TRBJ2-7
clone_size: .
v_call: TRBV6-5

cdr3_nt: TGTGCCAGCAACGTAGCGGGAGGGCCGCCCGGGGAGCTGTTTTTT
cdr3_aa: CASNVAGGPPGELFF
d_call: TRBD2
j_call: TRBJ2-2
clone_size: many
v_call: TRBV12-3/TRBV12-4

cdr3_nt: TGTGCCAGCACGACAGGGATTTACAATGAGCAGTTCTTC
cdr3_aa: CASTTGIYNEQFF
d_call: TRBD1
j_call: TRBJ2-1
clone_size: .
v_call: TRBV19

cdr3_nt: TGTGCCACCAGCAGAGAAGGAGAAGGCAGTAGCAATCAGCCCCAGCATTTT
cdr3_aa: CATSREGEGSSNQPQHF
d_call: .
j_call: TRBJ1-5
clone_size: .
v_call: TRBV15

cdr3_nt: TGCGCCAGCAGCTTGGTAGCGGCTATTGGAGAGACCCAGTACTTC
cdr3_aa: CASSLVAAIGETQYF
d_call: .
j_call: TRBJ2-5
clone_size: many
v_call: TRBV5-1

cdr3_nt: TGCAGCGTTGAGGGTAGCGATACCCCCCGGGCCTACAATGAGCAGTTCTTC
cdr3_aa: CSVEGSDTPRAYNEQFF
d_call: .
j_call: TRBJ2-1
clone_size: many
v_call: TRBV29-1

cdr3_nt: TGCAGTGCTAGAGCAGGGGGCGATTGGGACACTGAAGCTTTCTTT
cdr3_aa: CSARAGGDWDTEAFF
d_call: TRBD1
j_call: TRBJ1-1
clone_size: many
v_call: TRBV20-1

cdr3_nt: TGCAGCGTTGAGATTAGTGTCTATGGCTACACCTTC
cdr3_aa: CSVEISVYGYTF
d_call: .
j_call: TRBJ1-2
clone_size: many
v_call: TRBV29-1

cdr3_nt: TGTGCCAGCAGCTCTAGCCCGGGACTAGTGGGCTCCTACGAGCAGTACTTC
cdr3_aa: CASSSSPGLVGSYEQYF
d_call: TRBD2
j_call: TRBJ2-7
clone_size: few
v_call: TRBV27

cdr3_nt: TGTGCCAGCAGCCCGCAGGTTCCTCAAGAGACCCAGTACTTC
cdr3_aa: CASSPQVPQETQYF
d_call: .
j_call: TRBJ2-5
clone_size: few
v_call: TRBV7-8

cdr3_nt: TGTGCCAGCAGCTCCGGACAAACAGGGGGAACGGGTCAGCCCCAGCATTTT
cdr3_aa: CASSSGQTGGTGQPQHF
d_call: TRBD1
j_call: TRBJ1-5
clone_size: many
v_call: TRBV7-8

cdr3_nt: TGTGCCAGCAGTTACTATGTGAACACTGAAGCTTTCTTT
cdr3_aa: CASSYYVNTEAFF
d_call: .
j_call: TRBJ1-1
clone_size: many
v_call: TRBV6-6

cdr3_nt: TGTGCCAGCAGCCAGCCTAGCCGCACAGATACGCAGTATTTT
cdr3_aa: CASSQPSRTDTQYF
d_call: .
j_call: TRBJ2-3
clone_size: .
v_call: TRBV4-2

cdr3_nt: TGTGCCAGCAGTCCGTCAGTCCGGGACAGGGGGCGCGAGTACGAGCAGTACTTC
cdr3_aa: CASSPSVRDRGREYEQYF
d_call: TRBD1
j_call: TRBJ2-7
clone_size: many
v_call: TRBV2

cdr3_nt: TGTGCCAGCAGTTACATGGTCTATGAAAAACTGTTTTTT
cdr3_aa: CASSYMVYEKLFF
d_call: .
j_call: TRBJ1-4
clone_size: many
v_call: TRBV6-6

cdr3_nt: TGCAGTGCTAGAGGGCAGGCCTACGAGCAGTACTTC
cdr3_aa: CSARGQAYEQYF
d_call: .
j_call: TRBJ2-7
clone_size: many
v_call: TRBV20-1

cdr3_nt: TGCAGTTCTAGGGACCTGTCCGGGGAGCAGTTCTTC
cdr3_aa: CSSRDLSGEQFF
d_call: .
j_call: TRBJ2-1
clone_size: many
v_call: TRBV20-1

cdr3_nt: TGTGCCAGCAGCGCCCATACCGGAACAGATACGCAGTATTTT
cdr3_aa: CASSAHTGTDTQYF
d_call: .
j_call: TRBJ2-3
clone_size: many
v_call: TRBV7-6

cdr3_nt: TGCAGTGCCGTCACCGGGAAGAGTTACAATGAGCAGTTCTTC
cdr3_aa: CSAVTGKSYNEQFF
d_call: .
j_call: TRBJ2-1
clone_size: .
v_call: TRBV20-1

cdr3_nt: TGCAGTGCTAGAGATCCAGGGGGCAGCTACTATGGCTACACCTTC
cdr3_aa: CSARDPGGSYYGYTF
d_call: TRBD1
j_call: TRBJ1-2
clone_size: few
v_call: TRBV20-1

cdr3_nt: TGTGCCAGCAGTGGCAGGGGGCCCCAAGCTGAAGCTTTCTTT
cdr3_aa: CASSGRGPQAEAFF
d_call: TRBD1
j_call: TRBJ1-1
clone_size: .
v_call: TRBV2

cdr3_nt: TGCAGCGTTGAAGGGAAGGACTACAACAATGAGCAGTTCTTC
cdr3_aa: CSVEGKDYNNEQFF
d_call: .
j_call: TRBJ2-1
clone_size: many
v_call: TRBV29-1

cdr3_nt: TGCGCCAGCAGCCAAGATCGGAGGGAGAGTTCACCCCTCCACTTT
cdr3_aa: CASSQDRRESSPLHF
d_call: .
j_call: TRBJ1-6
clone_size: few
v_call: TRBV4-1

cdr3_nt: TGTGCCAGCAGCCAAGGCCGGATCTCCTACGAGCAGTACTTC
cdr3_aa: CASSQGRISYEQYF
d_call: .
j_call: TRBJ2-7
clone_size: many
v_call: TRBV3-1

cdr3_nt: TGTGCCAGCAGTTTAGCGGGAGGCTATCCCAATGAGCAGTTCTTC
cdr3_aa: CASSLAGGYPNEQFF
d_call: TRBD2
j_call: TRBJ2-1
clone_size: .
v_call: TRBV27

cdr3_nt: TGTGCCAGCAGTCTCCGGGCTAGCAATCAGCCCCAGCATTTT
cdr3_aa: CASSLRASNQPQHF
d_call: .
j_call: TRBJ1-5
clone_size: many
v_call: TRBV2

cdr3_nt: TGTGCCAGCAGCTTCGAGCGGGAGGGGAATGAGCAGTTCTTC
cdr3_aa: CASSFEREGNEQFF
d_call: TRBD2
j_call: TRBJ2-1
clone_size: many
v_call: TRBV11-2

cdr3_nt: TGTGCCAGTACTCTTAGCGCTGGCACAGATACGCAGTATTTT
cdr3_aa: CASTLSAGTDTQYF
d_call: .
j_call: TRBJ2-3
clone_size: many
v_call: TRBV19

cdr3_nt: TGTGCCAGCAGTTTTCTTTCCTGGACAGCCGAAGAGACCCAGTACTTC
cdr3_aa: CASSFLSWTAEETQYF
d_call: .
j_call: TRBJ2-5
clone_size: .
v_call: TRBV28

cdr3_nt: TGTGCCAGCAGCTTAGATGGAAAGGTGGGGAGGGGGACTGAAGCTTTCTTT
cdr3_aa: CASSLDGKVGRGTEAFF
d_call: .
j_call: TRBJ1-1
clone_size: .
v_call: TRBV7-8

cdr3_nt: TGTGCCAGTAGTATTTCCGGAGATACGCAGTATTTT
cdr3_aa: CASSISGDTQYF
d_call: .
j_call: TRBJ2-3
clone_size: .
v_call: TRBV19

cdr3_nt: TGTGCCAGCAGCTTAGACGGGATTCCGATAGGCTACACCTTC
cdr3_aa: CASSLDGIPIGYTF
d_call: .
j_call: TRBJ1-2
clone_size: many
v_call: TRBV7-2

cdr3_nt: TGTGCCAGCACTCACCAGCGGGTGATTCTGTTTTTT
cdr3_aa: CASTHQRVILFF
d_call: .
j_call: TRBJ2-2
clone_size: many
v_call: TRBV6-2/TRBV6-3

cdr3_nt: TGTGCCAGCAGGAAAGAGCGGGCACAAGAGACCCAGTACTTC
cdr3_aa: CASRKERAQETQYF
d_call: .
j_call: TRBJ2-5
clone_size: many
v_call: TRBV12-3/TRBV12-4

cdr3_nt: TGTGCCAGTAGTCCTCAGCGAGGGGACAATGAGCAGTTCTTC
cdr3_aa: CASSPQRGDNEQFF
d_call: .
j_call: TRBJ2-1
clone_size: many
v_call: TRBV19

cdr3_nt: TGTGCCAGCAGTGAGGACAGGCCCTACGAGCAGTACTTC
cdr3_aa: CASSEDRPYEQYF
d_call: TRBD1
j_call: TRBJ2-7
clone_size: few
v_call: TRBV2

cdr3_nt: TGCAGTGCTAGAGGGGGTAGCGGGGACTACGAGCAGTACTTC
cdr3_aa: CSARGGSGDYEQYF
d_call: TRBD2
j_call: TRBJ2-7
clone_size: .
v_call: TRBV20-1

cdr3_nt: TGCAGTGCTAGAGGGGTAGCGGGACGCACAGATACGCAGTATTTT
cdr3_aa: CSARGVAGRTDTQYF
d_call: TRBD2
j_call: TRBJ2-3
clone_size: many
v_call: TRBV20-1

cdr3_nt: TGTGCCAGCAGGCTTGCCGGGACAGGGTGGGCTGAAGCTTTCTTT
cdr3_aa: CASRLAGTGWAEAFF
d_call: TRBD1
j_call: TRBJ1-1
clone_size: .
v_call: TRBV12-3/TRBV12-4